Below are 12 T cell receptor beta chains sequenced from a single sample in a study of OX40 agonist ivuxolimab in advanced cancers. Repertoires were generated with immunoSEQ multiplex PCR, while TCRdb's copy carries only in-frame clones and drops some. The sample records under 70,000 clones, about 85% being singletons. Sequencing used CD4+ or CD8+ T cells sorted from blood, obtained in a trial of the OX40 agonist ivuxolimab. The receptors were gathered from an adult with an advanced solid tumor such as melanoma, head and neck, liver or kidney cancer.

The chain couples TRBV19 to TRBJ1-6; no firm D call. Germline CDR1 reads LNHDA; CDR2 reads SQIVND (reference sequence). The CDR3 loop spans 15 amino acids. V was cut by 4 bases and J by 7 bases, with 14 bases left in between. The CDR3 sequence: CASSRPAVPNSPLHF. The CDR3 DNA is TGTGCCAGTAGTAGGCCAGCAGTTCCAAATTCACCCCTCCACTTT.

V usage is TRBV11-2 and J usage is TRBJ2-7; D is perhaps TRBD1 (6 bases). V lost 0 bases, J lost 3 bases, and 12 bases lay in between. This CDR3 contains 15 residues. The germline V gene has CDR1 SGHAT and CDR2 FQNNGV. The DNA for the CDR3 is TGTGCCAGCAGCTTAGAGGGGACAACCAGCTACGAGCAGTACTTC. This gives the protein CASSLEGTTSYEQYF.

In regard to this clone: The identical CDR3 is also encoded by other nucleotide sequences in the sample. J is TRBJ2-7 and V is TRBV18, with D possibly matching TRBD1 (6 bases). The V end was cut by 5 bases, the J end by 7 bases, with 15 bases between. This CDR3 is built from 13 residues. Germline CDR1 reads KGHSH; CDR2 reads LQKENI. CDR3 coding DNA: TGTGCCAGCTCAGCCTCACAGGGTTGGGAGCAGTACTTC. It codes for CASSASQGWEQYF.

J is TRBJ1-1 and V is TRBV30, with no clear D. The CDR3 spans 15 residues. CDR1 and CDR2 (germline): GTSNPN, SVGIG (reference sequence). V lost 0 bases and J 6 bases, leaving 17 bases between the germline ends. CDR3 in DNA: TGTGCCTGGAGTGTACTGAAAATAGGTGGGGCTGAAGCTTTCTTT. It codes for CAWSVLKIGGAEAFF.

The genes are TRBV6-6 and TRBJ1-5; D not resolved. CDR3 size: 13 residues. The ends were cut back, 2 bases at V and 2 bases at J, with 4 bases in the middle. Germline CDR1 is MNHNY and CDR2 is SVGAGI (reference sequence). Here the CDR3 reads CASSYRGNQPQHF. CDR3 DNA: TGTGCCAGCAGTTACAGGGGCAATCAGCCCCAGCATTTT.

J is TRBJ1-3 and V is TRBV7-2, with D unclear. The CDR3 runs 16 residues. The germline CDR1 and CDR2 sequences are SGHTA and FQGNSA. V lost 5 bases and J lost 0, with 14 bases in between. This CDR3 reads CASSPFKQSSGNTIYF. The CDR3 DNA reads as TGTGCCAGCAGCCCGTTCAAACAGTCCTCTGGAAACACCATATATTTT. Supplemented by reference TRBV7-2 and TRBJ1-3, the full variable domain reads GAGVSQSPSNKVTEKGKDVELRCDPISGHTALYWYRQSLGQGLEFLIYFQGNSAPDKSGLPSDRFSAERTGGSVSTLTIQRTQQEDSAVYLCASSPFKQSSGNTIYFGEGSWLTVV.

This clone turned up a few times. This sequence joins TRBV28 and TRBJ1-5; D call uncertain. Trimming took off 8 bases at V and 0 bases at J, with 5 bases between the two ends. This CDR3 is built from 12 residues. Germline loops: CDR1 MDHEN, CDR2 SYDVKM. In DNA, the CDR3 is TGTGCCAGCGCGATTAGCAATCAGCCCCAGCATTTT. This gives the protein CASAISNQPQHF. Together with reference TRBV28 and TRBJ1-5, the CDR3 gives the full variable domain: DVKVTQSSRYLVKRTGEKVFLECVQDMDHENMFWYRQDPGLGLRLIYFSYDVKMKEKGDIPEGYSVSREKKERFSLILESASTNQTSMYLCASAISNQPQHFGDGTRLSIL.

The chain couples TRBV2 to TRBJ2-5; 9 positions agree with TRBD1. Germline values: CDR1 SNHLY, CDR2 FYNNEI. After removal of 10 bases from V and 5 bases from J, the junction contained 11 bases not matched to a gene. The CDR3 is 14 residues long. The CDR3 sequence is CAIHNRGRSETQYF. In DNA, the CDR3 is TGTGCCATCCATAACAGGGGGCGAAGTGAGACCCAGTACTTC.

V gene TRBV11-2 combines with J gene TRBJ1-2, with D maybe TRBD1 (6 bases). V lost 5 bases, J lost 2 bases, and 9 bases lay in between. Per the germline V gene, CDR1 is SGHAT and CDR2 is FQNNGV. The CDR3 totals 13 residues. CDR3 nucleotide sequence: TGTGCCAGCAGCCCTGACAGGAACTATGGCTACACCTTC. It codes for CASSPDRNYGYTF.

The V and J genes are TRBV28 and TRBJ1-2; D unclear. Trimming removed 2 bases from V and 7 bases from J, with 11 bases in between. CDR1 and CDR2 (germline): MDHEN, SYDVKM. This CDR3 contains 13 residues. The CDR3 coding sequence is TGTGCCAGCAGTTTAACAATAGGTCTTGGCTACACCTTC. It yields the protein CASSLTIGLGYTF.

V and J are TRBV9 and TRBJ1-1, with D hard to call. This CDR3 comprises 14 residues. Germline CDR1 is SGDLS and CDR2 is YYNGEE. The V end was cut by 3 bases, the J end by 0 bases, with 9 bases between. CDR3 DNA sequence: TGTGCCAGCAGCGCAACTCTGATGAACACTGAAGCTTTCTTT. Translating gives CASSATLMNTEAFF.

This rearrangement joins TRBV7-3 to TRBJ2-3; the D is unclear. The V gene's germline CDR1 is SGHTA and CDR2 FQGTGA. The CDR3 loop spans 14 amino acids. V lost 0 bases, J lost 5 bases, and 9 bases lay in between. Written as DNA, the CDR3 is TGTGCCAGCAGCTTAACTAGTGGTGGAGATACGCAGTATTTT. It codes for CASSLTSGGDTQYF.